This T cell receptor (beta chain) emerged from a study of vaccination effects on CD4 cells after COVID-19. This clone was recorded once. Its antigen is still unknown. With 10 days of culture completed, CD4+ T cells were isolated. Every participant took two doses of the BNT162b2 or mRNA-1273 vaccine. Sequencing was performed with immunoSEQ multiplex PCR; in TCRdb, only in-frame clones are kept and a portion is missing. The sample includes some 47,000 clones, less than 85% seen only once; the top ten take 5.5% to 8%. This CDR3 contains 13 residues. Germline V gene sequence: CDR1 SGHTA, CDR2 FQGNSA. Trimming shortened V by 4 bases and J by 4 bases, and 8 bases separated the two germline ends.

The TCR comes from a human donor who received a COVID-19 vaccine. The sample was CD4+ T cells from PBMCs cultured without peptide, taken after COVID-19 vaccination. V usage is TRBV7-2 and J usage is TRBJ1-5; D gene uncertain. CDR3 DNA: TGTGCCAGCAGCTACACACGAAATCAGCCCCAGCATTTT. Residues: CASSYTRNQPQHF.